This passage covers 12 T cell receptor beta chains from one sample sequenced in a study of radiation and T cells in renal cell carcinoma. The repertoire was sequenced with immunoSEQ multiplex PCR; TCRdb's copy has only in-frame clones and lacks some. The data contain roughly 130,000 clones, 88% of them singletons. Stated time point: baseline pretreatment blood. Treatment reported: 15 Gy SBRT to primary tumor, nephrectomy 4 weeks later. The sample consisted of blood, taken from a patient whose treatment included radiotherapy and nephrectomy. These receptors all stem from a woman aged 45-60 years with renal cell carcinoma.

CDR3 residues: CASSLQGQPQHF. The CDR3 DNA follows: TGTGCCAGCAGCTTGCAGGGTCAGCCCCAGCATTTT. The chain combines TRBV7-2 with TRBJ1-5; TRBD1 is a possible D gene (5 bases). The CDR3 consists of 12 residues. Trimming took 3 bases from V and 6 from J, leaving 6 bases between them. CDR1 and CDR2 from the germline V gene are SGHTA and FQGNSA.

The chain combines TRBV5-1 with TRBJ2-2; weak D call: TRBD2 (6 bases). The CDR3 has 17 amino acids. CDR1 SGHRS and CDR2 YFSETQ come from the germline V gene. Trimming removed 4 bases at V and 5 bases at J, with 21 bases between. The CDR3 coding sequence is TGCGCCAGCAGCGGGGACTGGGGCGCGGGGCGGACCGGGGAGCTGTTTTTT. Translation: CASSGDWGAGRTGELFF.

The chain combines TRBV5-4 with TRBJ1-6, with 7 bases fitting TRBD1. The CDR3 is 14 amino acids. Germline values: CDR1 SGHNT, CDR2 YYREEE (reference sequence). Unmatched junction bases numbered 3, after V lost 2 bases and J lost 7 bases. This chain's CDR3 is CASSFSGGNSPLHF. The DNA for the CDR3 is TGTGCCAGCAGCTTTTCAGGGGGAAATTCACCCCTCCACTTT.

The chain has TRBV7-2 and TRBJ1-2, with D possibly matching TRBD1 (5 bases). From germline, CDR1 is SGHTA and CDR2 FQGNSA. There are 16 residues in the CDR3. The V end was cut by 3 bases, the J end by 8 bases, with 22 bases between. CDR3 amino acids: CASSFGTLEGARGYTF. DNA for the CDR3: TGTGCCAGCAGCTTCGGGACGTTAGAGGGCGCGAGGGGCTACACCTTC.

The genes are TRBV15 and TRBJ1-5, with a tentative D call TRBD1 (5 bases). CDR3 length: 15 amino acids. Trimming pared 4 bases from V and 1 base from J, leaving 11 bases between. Germline assignment: CDR1 LNHNV and CDR2 YYDKDF (reference sequence). The CDR3 loop is CATSKNRMSNQPQHF. Here the CDR3 DNA reads TGTGCCACCAGCAAGAACAGGATGAGCAATCAGCCCCAGCATTTT. Filled out from reference TRBV15 and TRBJ1-5, the complete variable domain reads DAMVIQNPRYQVTQFGKPVTLSCSQTLNHNVMYWYQQKSSQAPKLLFHYYDKDFNNEADTPDNFQSRRPNTSFCFLDIRSPGLGDTAMYLCATSKNRMSNQPQHFGDGTRLSIL.

V is TRBV10-3 and J is TRBJ1-5, with TRBD1 matching 8 bases. The V gene end was trimmed by 5 bases and the J gene end by 8 bases; junction bases not matched to a gene: 8. Germline V lookup: CDR1 ENHRY, CDR2 SYGVKD. This CDR3 is 14 amino acids long. CDR3: CAISPGQGRKPQHF. The CDR3 region has the DNA TGTGCCATCAGTCCCGGACAGGGAAGAAAGCCCCAGCATTTT.

The chain is built from TRBV15 and TRBJ1-2; maybe TRBD1 (6 bases). V shed 2 bases and J shed 5 bases, with 15 bases lying between them. The CDR3 runs 15 residues. Germline CDR1 reads LNHNV; CDR2 reads YYDKDF (reference sequence). The CDR3 nucleotides read TGTGCCACCAGCAGATCCAAGACAGGTCCTTATGGCTACACCTTC. Translating gives CATSRSKTGPYGYTF.

The V and J genes are TRBV6-6 and TRBJ2-2; 10 nucleotides align to TRBD1. The CDR3 spans 16 residues. V shed 2 bases, J shed 7 bases, and the junction held 7 bases outside the gene matches. The germline gives CDR1 MNHNY, CDR2 SVGAGI (reference sequence). CDR3: CASSYLRTGGGGELFF. CDR3 sequence (DNA): TGTGCCAGCAGTTACCTGAGGACAGGGGGAGGCGGGGAGCTGTTTTTT.

Here the CDR3 DNA reads TGTGCCAGCAGTGAACTGACAGGGGGTAACTACGAGCAGTACTTC. This sequence encodes CASSELTGGNYEQYF. The chain is built from TRBV6-1 and TRBJ2-7; 9 bases match TRBD1. The CDR3 sequence is 15 residues long. V lost 2 bases to trimming and J lost 3 bases; unmatched junction nucleotides: 5. Looked up from germline, CDR1 is MNHNS and CDR2 is SASEGT.

This chain joins TRBV6-6 and TRBJ2-1; TRBD2 agrees at 10 bases. The CDR3 has 15 amino acids. Germline values: CDR1 MNHNY, CDR2 SVGAGI (reference sequence). Unmatched junction bases numbered 5, after V lost 2 bases and J lost 7 bases. CDR3 loop: CASSYERGGRNEQFF. Here the CDR3 DNA reads TGTGCCAGCAGTTACGAGCGGGGGGGCAGGAATGAGCAGTTCTTC.

The chain recombines TRBV6-5 with TRBJ2-1; TRBD2 matches at 8 bases. V shed 2 bases, J shed 1 base, and the junction held 4 bases outside the gene matches. This CDR3 region has 16 residues. Germline V gives CDR1 MNHEY, CDR2 SVGAGI. The CDR3: CASSYLAGVSYNEQFF. In DNA, the CDR3 is TGTGCCAGCAGTTACCTAGCGGGCGTTTCCTACAATGAGCAGTTCTTC.

V usage is TRBV5-1 and J usage is TRBJ2-5, with 8 bases lining up with TRBD2. The V and J ends lost 4 bases and 4 bases, in that order; junction bases with no gene match: 12. CDR1 is SGHRS, CDR2 YFSETQ, per germline. The CDR3 is 16 residues long. The CDR3 sequence is CASSQLDGRGGETQYF. CDR3 DNA: TGCGCCAGCAGCCAACTGGACGGACGGGGGGGAGAGACCCAGTACTTC. Variable domain in full (rest from reference TRBV5-1 and TRBJ2-5): KAGVTQTPRYLIKTRGQQVTLSCSPISGHRSVSWYQQTPGQGLQFLFEYFSETQRNKGNFPGRFSGRQFSNSRSEMNVSTLELGDSALYLCASSQLDGRGGETQYFGPGTRLLVL.